The source of this T cell receptor beta chain is a study of OX40 agonist ivuxolimab in advanced cancers. Using immunoSEQ multiplex PCR, the repertoire was profiled, and TCRdb retains in-frame clones only, with some absent. The sample lists approximately 65,000 clones; around four fifths were seen once. The CDR3 has 14 residues. V shed 2 bases and J shed 8 bases, with 12 bases lying between them. CDR1 and CDR2 from the germline V gene are MNHEY and SVGAGI. This clone appeared a few times. Specimen: CD4+ or CD8+ T cells sorted from blood, collected in a trial of the OX40 agonist ivuxolimab. The chain couples TRBV6-5 to TRBJ1-4; unclear D gene. This TCR was recovered from an adult with an advanced solid tumor such as melanoma, head and neck, liver or kidney cancer. The CDR3 spells CASSYREDGEKLFF. In nucleotides, the CDR3 is TGTGCCAGCAGTTACCGGGAGGATGGCGAAAAACTGTTTTTT.